The T cell receptor (beta chain) described here comes from a study of T cell responses to AZD1222 COVID-19 vaccine. The study's findings and limits: Two AZD1222 administrations were followed by greater Spike-specific TCR breadth and depth. The donors showed a predominance of white British ancestry and of females, with possible underestimation of clonal diversity.

The V and J ends lost 8 bases and 7 bases, in that order; junction bases with no gene match: 11. The germline CDR1 and CDR2 sequences are MNHEY and SMNVEV (reference sequence). CDR3 size: 15 residues. About this clone itself: Its specificity is unknown.

Profiled with immunoSEQ multiplex PCR; TCRdb holds only in-frame clones, not every one. The table lists approximately 150,000 clones, 85% to 95% of them singletons. This chain connects TRBV27 to TRBJ2-2, with 9 nucleotides matching TRBD1. The input for sequencing was peripheral blood, taken on day 0 of AZD1222 vaccination. This clonotype was obtained from an adult in good health. This CDR3 reads CASGAGTGFVGELFF. CDR3 coding DNA: TGTGCCAGCGGTGCCGGGACAGGGTTTGTCGGGGAGCTGTTTTTT.